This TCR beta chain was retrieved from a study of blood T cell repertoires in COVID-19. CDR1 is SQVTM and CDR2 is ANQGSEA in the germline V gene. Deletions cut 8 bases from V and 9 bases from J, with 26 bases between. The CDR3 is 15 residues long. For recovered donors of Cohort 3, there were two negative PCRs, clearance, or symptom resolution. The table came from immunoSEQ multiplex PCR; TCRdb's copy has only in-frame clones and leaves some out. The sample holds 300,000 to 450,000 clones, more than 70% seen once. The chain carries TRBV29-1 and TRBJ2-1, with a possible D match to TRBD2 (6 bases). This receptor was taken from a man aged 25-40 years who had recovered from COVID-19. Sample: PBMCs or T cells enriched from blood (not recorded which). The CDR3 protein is CSSRGGQGEGSEQFF. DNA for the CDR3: TGCAGCTCTCGCGGAGGGCAGGGAGAAGGGAGTGAGCAGTTCTTC.